This passage covers 12 T cell receptor beta chains from one sample sequenced in a study of tumor and adjacent non-tumor tissue in lung cancer. Three rounds of nested PCR, following a modified ARM-PCR protocol, produced the TCRbeta library. TCRdb passed the multiplex PCR reads through MiXCR, listing each CDR3 protein once. The table includes some 74,000 distinct CDR3 sequences, roughly two thirds detected once. This sample's RNA came from whole unsorted tissue. The sequencing sample was made of lung tumor tissue. Source of these receptors: a woman aged 40-49 years with non-small cell lung cancer.

This chain connects TRBV11-2 to TRBJ2-6; D is ambiguous. The CDR3 contains 14 residues. Germline CDR1 is SGHAT and CDR2 is FQNNGV. Trimming pared 7 bases from V and 2 bases from J, leaving 9 bases between. The CDR3 sequence is CASKRTAGANVLTF. The CDR3 nucleotides read TGTGCCAGCAAGCGAACAGCTGGGGCCAACGTCCTGACTTTC. The complete variable domain, with remaining parts taken from reference TRBV11-2 and TRBJ2-6, reads EAGVAQSPRYKIIEKRQSVAFWCNPISGHATLYWYQQILGQGPKLLIQFQNNGVVDDSQLPKDRFSAERLKGVDSTLKIQPAKLEDSAVYLCASKRTAGANVLTFGAGSRLTVL.

This clonotype came up a few times. It may be a read error: a sequence one base away is much more abundant. This chain joins TRBV20-1 and TRBJ2-3, with D perhaps given as TRBD1 or TRBD2 (5 bases each). Germline lookup yields CDR1 DFQATT and CDR2 SNEGSKA (reference sequence). CDR3 length: 15 residues. This CDR3 reads CSARSGARSTDTHYF. The CDR3, as DNA: TGCAGTGCTAGGTCCGGGGCGAGGAGCACAGATACGCACTATTTT.

This clonotype was counted only a few times. Because the CDR3 is missing its conserved closing phenylalanine or tryptophan, this is likely a read error. The genes are TRBV29-1 and TRBJ1-1; D is ambiguous. Trimming pared 7 bases from V and 5 bases from J, leaving 14 bases between. Germline values: CDR1 SQVTM, CDR2 ANQGSEA. The CDR3 is 12 residues long. The CDR3 here is CSAAGGNTEAFY. CDR3 nucleotide sequence: TGCAGCGCGGCAGGAGGCAATACTGAAGCTTTCTAT.

This clonotype was detected only a few times. J is TRBJ2-1 and V is TRBV28; D remains ambiguous. This CDR3 is built from 13 residues. Trimming took off 6 bases at V and 10 bases at J, with 16 bases between the two ends. Per the germline V gene, CDR1 is MDHEN and CDR2 is SYDVKM. The CDR3 sequence is CASRPYTRVEQFF. CDR3 nucleotides: TGTGCCAGCAGACCCTACACAAGGGTGGAGCAGTTCTTC.

With regard to this clonotype: At one end, the junction sequence differs from germline, possibly due to a read error. The chain has TRBV5-6 and TRBJ1-1; D is unresolved. In germline, CDR1 is SGHDT, CDR2 YYEEEE. The CDR3 spans 16 residues. CDR3 nucleotide sequence: TGTGCCAACAGCCTCTTTCTGGCGTGGGAGGACACTGAAGCTTTCTTT. Its translation is CANSLFLAWEDTEAFF.

A single count supports this clonotype. CDR3 in DNA: TGTGCCAGCAACAAGACAGGGGGTAGATTAGAGACCCAGTACTTC. Translation: CASNKTGGRLETQYF. V and J are TRBV5-4 and TRBJ2-5; 9 bases fit TRBD1. CDR3 size: 15 residues. Germline V CDR1 and CDR2: SGHNT, YYREEE (reference sequence). V trimming: 6 bases; J trimming: 4 bases; junction bases outside the gene matches: 10.

The count of this clonotype is one. The V call is TRBV18, the J call TRBJ2-7; D possibly matches TRBD1 or TRBD2 (5 bases each). This CDR3 region has 13 residues. CDR1 is KGHSH and CDR2 is LQKENI in the germline V gene. Between the trimmed V and J ends, which lost 5 bases and 5 bases, there was a span of 13 bases. The CDR3 DNA is TGTGCCAGCTCATACACGGGGCGCGACGAGCAGTACTTC. Translated, it gives CASSYTGRDEQYF.

This chain links TRBV13 with TRBJ2-7, with D tentatively TRBD2 (7 bases). This CDR3 spans 14 amino acids. Germline V CDR1 and CDR2: PRHDT, FYEKMQ (reference sequence). V gave up 4 bases and J gave up 6 bases, with 16 bases separating them. This chain's CDR3 is CASSYWGGPREQYF. DNA for the CDR3: TGTGCCAGCAGCTATTGGGGGGGGCCTCGCGAGCAGTACTTC.

This clonotype has just a few counts. The chain couples TRBV29-1 to TRBJ2-1, with 8 bases lining up with TRBD2. CDR3 size: 14 residues. The junction had 9 bases not matched to a gene; V was cut back by 8 bases and J by 3 bases. The germline CDR1 and CDR2 sequences are SQVTM and ANQGSEA. The CDR3 protein is CSIGAGGHYNEQFF. CDR3 DNA sequence: TGCAGCATTGGGGCGGGGGGTCACTACAATGAGCAGTTCTTC.

For this clonotype: A read error may explain this, as a much larger clone is one base away. V gene TRBV14 combines with J gene TRBJ1-1; D is unresolved. CDR1 and CDR2 (germline): SGHDN, FVKESK. This CDR3 comprises 14 residues. The CDR3 spells CGSSQDLGSTEAFF. The CDR3 region has the DNA TGTGGCAGCAGCCAAGATCTCGGCTCCACTGAAGCTTTCTTT.

Turning to this clonotype: Compared with germline, one end of the junction differs, possibly owing to a read error. The chain employs TRBV11-3 and TRBJ2-3; 7 bases line up with TRBD1. This CDR3 comprises 16 residues. The germline V gene has CDR1 SGHNT and CDR2 YENEEA. The CDR3 sequence is CAGSLRTGVRIDTQYF. The CDR3 DNA reads as TGTGCCGGCAGCCTTAGAACAGGGGTAAGGATAGATACGCAGTATTTT.

A word on this clonotype: As the CDR3 is not closed by the conserved phenylalanine or tryptophan, this likely results from a read error. The CDR3 is CASSYLRDGDTQYY. CDR3 bases: TGTGCCAGCAGTTACCTCCGGGACGGCGATACACAGTATTAT. The chain recombines TRBV6-6 with TRBJ2-3; either TRBD1 or TRBD2 may supply D (5 bases each). The CDR3 has 14 residues. Looked up from germline, CDR1 is MNHNY and CDR2 is SVGAGI (reference sequence).